These 17 T cell receptor beta chains share one sample of origin, sequenced in a study of blood T cells in healthy people across ages. Primed by a sample-barcoded 5' primer and a J-beta primer mix, a second PCR proceeded for about 6 to 12 cycles. TCRdb itself ran the 5' RACE reads through MiXCR, one entry per CDR3 protein. The repertoire includes over 1,200,000 distinct CDR3 sequences, around 55% of them detected once, and about 6.3% sits in the top ten. The sequenced sample consisted of blood. The receptors come from a man aged 18 to 29 in good health.

The chain carries TRBV5-1 and TRBJ2-7; maybe TRBD2 (9 bases). The CDR3 covers 15 residues. Trimming took 4 bases from V and 5 from J, leaving 19 bases between them. The germline gives CDR1 SGHRS, CDR2 YFSETQ. CDR3 sequence reads: CASSNGQGGGDEQYF. The CDR3 nucleotides are TGCGCCAGCAGCAATGGACAGGGCGGGGGGGACGAGCAGTACTTC. The full variable domain, in which reference TRBV5-1 and TRBJ2-7 provide the parts outside the CDR3, is KAGVTQTPRYLIKTRGQQVTLSCSPISGHRSVSWYQQTPGQGLQFLFEYFSETQRNKGNFPGRFSGRQFSNSRSEMNVSTLELGDSALYLCASSNGQGGGDEQYFGPGTRLTVT.

The chain carries TRBV4-1 and TRBJ2-1; no reliable D call. The V end lost 1 base, the J end lost 10 bases, and 14 bases lay between the germline ends. CDR1 is MGHRA, CDR2 YSYEKL, per germline. The CDR3 has 14 amino acids. CDR3 protein: CASSQVDGTYEQFF. CDR3 DNA sequence: TGCGCCAGCAGCCAAGTGGACGGTACCTACGAGCAGTTCTTC.

A remark on this clonotype: The junction does not match germline at one end; this may be a read error. The chain links TRBV29-1 to TRBJ2-7, with D unclear. CDR1 and CDR2 from the germline V gene are SQVTM and ANQGSEA. The CDR3 extends over 14 amino acids. CDR3: CSVEDRAAAYGQYF. The CDR3 coding sequence is TGCAGCGTTGAAGATCGAGCAGCAGCCTACGGGCAGTACTTC.

CDR3 DNA: TGTGCCAGCAGCGTTTCTGTCATGGGGGATGTAAGCACAGATACGCAGTATTTT. Amino acids: CASSVSVMGDVSTDTQYF. The chain uses TRBV9 and TRBJ2-3; D could derive from TRBD1 or TRBD2 (5 bases each). CDR3 length: 18 residues. Germline V gives CDR1 SGDLS, CDR2 YYNGEE. Trimming cost V 2 bases and J 0 bases, with 19 bases left between them.

This clonotype was counted a single time. The V call is TRBV6-2 or TRBV6-3, the J call TRBJ1-5; weak D call: TRBD1 (5 bases). Per germline, CDR1 MNHEY and CDR2 SVGEGT. The CDR3 extends over 17 amino acids. Trimming took 0 bases from V and 7 from J, leaving 19 bases between them. The CDR3 nucleotides are TGTGCCAGCAGTTACTCCCGGCGGGGGATTGGGCGCCAGCCCCAGCATTTT. Translation gives CASSYSRRGIGRQPQHF.

V usage is TRBV6-5 and J usage is TRBJ1-1; no firm D call. The V gene's germline CDR1 is MNHEY and CDR2 SVGAGI. The CDR3 has 14 residues. Trimming shortened V by 7 bases and J by 3 bases, and 15 bases separated the two germline ends. CDR3 DNA sequence: TGTGCCAGCACCTCAACCGGGTCGTACACTGAAGCTTTCTTT. Translated: CASTSTGSYTEAFF.

This sequence joins TRBV12-3 or TRBV12-4 and TRBJ2-6, with D tentatively TRBD2 (7 bases). There are 19 residues in the CDR3. Trimming removed 5 bases at V and 6 bases at J, with 26 bases between. This CDR3 reads CASSPGGRGLSYLANVLTF. The CDR3 bases are TGTGCCAGCAGTCCCGGGGGGCGCGGCCTCAGTTATTTGGCCAACGTCCTGACTTTC.

The J gene is TRBJ2-5, the V gene TRBV12-3 or TRBV12-4; 8 bases are a match to TRBD1. This CDR3 comprises 15 residues. The J segment lost 3 bases and the V segment lost 6 bases, leaving 9 bases of the junction unmatched. For the CDR3, the DNA is TGTGCCAGCAGCTACAGACAGGGGATAGAAGAGACCCAGTACTTC. Residues: CASSYRQGIEETQYF.

The chain links TRBV20-1 to TRBJ1-1; 7 bases map to TRBD1. The CDR3 totals 14 residues. The germline CDR1 and CDR2 sequences are DFQATT and SNEGSKA (reference sequence). The V and J ends lost 5 bases and 4 bases, in that order; junction bases with no gene match: 10. CDR3 protein: CSASNPTGATEAFF. The CDR3 DNA reads TGCAGTGCTTCGAACCCCACAGGGGCCACTGAAGCTTTCTTT.

As for this clonotype: A much larger clone is a single base away; this may be a read error. The chain joins TRBV7-2 to TRBJ1-4; 9 nucleotides align to TRBD1. J lost 8 bases, V lost 8 bases, and 9 bases had no gene match. Germline V lookup: CDR1 SGHTA, CDR2 FQGNSA. This CDR3 region has 14 residues. CDR3 sequence (DNA): TGTGCCAGCTGCCCCGGGACAGGGAAGGAAAAACTGTTTTTT. Amino acids: CASCPGTGKEKLFF.

This clonotype has more than one count but fewer than ten. J is TRBJ2-7 and V is TRBV7-9; 7 nucleotides match TRBD2. The CDR3 sequence is 17 residues long. J was trimmed by 0 bases and V by 5 bases; bases with no gene match: 13. CDR1 and CDR2 from the germline V gene are SEHNR and FQNEAQ (reference sequence). The CDR3 loop is CASSPPRGSLSSYEQYF. Here the CDR3 DNA reads TGTGCCAGCAGCCCTCCGCGGGGGTCACTGAGCTCCTACGAGCAGTACTTC.

The V gene is TRBV5-1, the J gene TRBJ2-1; 9 bases align to TRBD1. This CDR3 has 16 residues. V was pared by 2 bases and J by 2 bases, with 5 bases of the junction left unmatched. Germline V gives CDR1 SGHRS, CDR2 YFSETQ. The CDR3 sequence: CASSFTGGVAYNEQFF. The CDR3 DNA sequence: TGCGCCAGCAGCTTTACAGGGGGCGTAGCCTACAATGAGCAGTTCTTC.

A few counts support this clonotype. The V gene is TRBV29-1, the J gene TRBJ1-1, with D possibly being TRBD1 (5 bases). Trimming took off 4 bases at V and 8 bases at J, with 14 bases between the two ends. CDR3 length equals 12 residues. The V gene's germline CDR1 is SQVTM and CDR2 ANQGSEA. The CDR3 coding sequence is TGCAGCGTTGTAGGGGCAACGGTGGAAGCTTTCTTT. Translated, it gives CSVVGATVEAFF.

The genes are TRBV14 and TRBJ2-3; either TRBD1 or TRBD2 may supply D (5 bases each). The CDR3 loop spans 16 amino acids. V was cut by 1 base and J by 5 bases, with 16 bases left in between. The V gene's germline CDR1 is SGHDN and CDR2 FVKESK. The CDR3 is CASSQGAWGIGDTQYF. In nucleotides, the CDR3 is TGTGCCAGCAGCCAAGGCGCGTGGGGGATAGGAGATACGCAGTATTTT.

This chain uses TRBV29-1 with TRBJ2-5, with 9 bases matching TRBD1. The CDR3 is 13 amino acids. From germline, CDR1 is SQVTM and CDR2 ANQGSEA. V was clipped by 6 bases and J by 5 bases; unmatched bases: 7. CDR3 residues: CSVGRTGVETQYF. Here the CDR3 DNA reads TGCAGCGTGGGTCGGACAGGGGTTGAGACCCAGTACTTC. Full variable domain (remainder filled in from reference TRBV29-1 and TRBJ2-5): SAVISQKPSRDICQRGTSLTIQCQVDSQVTMMFWYRQQPGQSLTLIATANQGSEATYESGFVIDKFPISRPNLTFSTLTVSNMSPEDSSIYLCSVGRTGVETQYFGPGTRLLVL.

The J gene is TRBJ2-7, the V gene TRBV7-9; D may be TRBD1 (5 bases). With 3 bases removed from V and 7 bases from J, the gap between germline ends came to 13 bases. The CDR3 runs 13 residues. Germline V gene lookup returns CDR1 SEHNR and CDR2 FQNEAQ (reference sequence). CDR3 coding DNA: TGTGCCAGCAGCTTGGGGCTGGGATGGGAGCAGTACTTC. It translates to CASSLGLGWEQYF.

The gene calls are TRBV21-1 and TRBJ1-3. TRBV21-1 is reported as a pseudogene. The CDR3 runs to 18 residues. The CDR3 DNA is TGTGCCAGCAGCATACCTTTGTCAGGGCCCCTCTCTGGAAACACCATATATTTT. Its protein is CASSIPLSGPLSGNTIYF.